Below, 17 T cell receptor beta chains from the same sample are listed, as sequenced in a study of shared clonotypes between healthy human individuals (TCRdb year 2020). Library preparation used the immunoSEQ multiplex PCR assay. TCRdb stores this immuneACCESS table with in-frame sequences only. Part of the clones is absent; in the studies checked, under half of the shortfall reflects unresolved V genes, and no reason is known for the rest. This sample holds about 2.4 million clones; 80% to 95% were observed only once. Clones ranked in the top ten supply approximately 0.37% of the sample. Material for sequencing was naive CD4+ T cells from PBMCs. Per the publication, the cell subset or site label means: CD45RA+ positively selected. These receptors all stem from a man aged 18 to 29 in good health. Some clones in this sample may be carry-over from other donors' samples.

The J gene is TRBJ2-7, the V gene TRBV7-9; D may be TRBD1 (6 bases). The CDR3 has 16 residues. Trimming removed 3 bases from V and 3 bases from J, with 18 bases in between. Germline CDR1 is SEHNR and CDR2 is FQNEAQ (reference sequence). The CDR3 sequence is CASSFSPHQGSYEQYF. CDR3 nucleotides: TGTGCCAGCAGCTTCTCCCCTCACCAGGGGAGCTACGAGCAGTACTTC.

The chain recombines TRBV7-2 with TRBJ2-1; D possibly uses TRBD1 or TRBD2 (5 bases each). Trimming cost V 1 base and J 1 base, with 8 bases left between them. CDR3 length: 15 amino acids. The germline V gene has CDR1 SGHTA and CDR2 FQGNSA. The CDR3 here is CASSLVGTSYNEQFF. DNA for the CDR3: TGTGCCAGCAGCTTAGTAGGGACGTCCTACAATGAGCAGTTCTTC.

V usage is TRBV19 and J usage is TRBJ1-5; maybe TRBD1 (6 bases). This CDR3 is 14 amino acids long. V was trimmed by 9 bases and J by 5 bases, leaving 17 bases between them. Germline V gene sequence: CDR1 LNHDA, CDR2 SQIVND (reference sequence). Here the CDR3 DNA reads TGTGCCAGCGCTAACAGGGTGAAATATCAGCCCCAGCATTTT. This sequence encodes CASANRVKYQPQHF.

Points on this clone: This CDR3 is also generated by other DNA sequences in the sample. The chain carries TRBV4-3 and TRBJ2-3; D uncertain. The V gene's germline CDR1 is LGHNA and CDR2 YSLEER. There are 12 residues in the CDR3. Trimming removed 1 base at V and 4 bases at J, with 3 bases between. The CDR3 DNA reads TGCGCCAGCAGCCAAGGAGCAGATACGCAGTATTTT. Translated: CASSQGADTQYF.

This clone was seen once. The CDR3 sequence is CASSLKGYEQFF. DNA for the CDR3: TGTGCCAGCAGTTTAAAAGGGTATGAGCAGTTCTTC. This rearrangement joins TRBV27 to TRBJ2-1, with unresolved D. V shed 2 bases and J shed 8 bases, with 7 bases lying between them. The germline V gene encodes CDR1 MNHEY and CDR2 SMNVEV (reference sequence). CDR3 length equals 12 residues.

The rearrangement links TRBV6-5 to TRBJ2-1; D assignment may be TRBD1 or TRBD2 (5 bases each). V dropped 9 bases and J dropped 0 bases, with 9 bases sitting between them. The germline CDR1 and CDR2 sequences are MNHEY and SVGAGI. CDR3 length: 13 amino acids. The CDR3 region has the DNA TGTGCCAGTCGGGGCGACTCCTACAATGAGCAGTTCTTC. Its protein is CASRGDSYNEQFF.

This sequence joins TRBV7-6 and TRBJ2-1; 10 bases fit TRBD2. CDR3 length: 18 residues. V was clipped by 1 base and J by 9 bases; unmatched bases: 15. Germline CDR1 SGHVS, CDR2 FNYEAQ. The CDR3 DNA reads TGTGCCAGCAGCTTAGTGTCCCCTAGCGGGAGTAATGCTGGTGAGCAGTTCTTC. Protein: CASSLVSPSGSNAGEQFF.

J is TRBJ2-7 and V is TRBV15; D unclear. Germline CDR1 LNHNV, CDR2 YYDKDF (reference sequence). The CDR3 runs to 14 residues. The V end was cut by 1 base, the J end by 0 bases, with 7 bases between. The CDR3 DNA reads as TGTGCCACCAGCAGAGGGCGGACCTCCTACGAGCAGTACTTC. Translated, it gives CATSRGRTSYEQYF.

This clone was detected a few times. V is TRBV5-1 and J is TRBJ2-2, with a tentative D call TRBD2 (5 bases). This CDR3 spans 13 amino acids. The germline CDR1 and CDR2 sequences are SGHRS and YFSETQ. V gave up 3 bases and J gave up 6 bases, with 9 bases separating them. The CDR3 nucleotides read TGCGCCAGCAGCTCTAGCAGACCCGGGGAGCTGTTTTTT. Encoded protein: CASSSSRPGELFF.

The rearrangement joins TRBV5-4 to TRBJ1-4; D call uncertain. The V end lost 0 bases, the J end lost 0 bases, and 9 bases lay between the germline ends. Germline CDR1 SGHNT, CDR2 YYREEE (reference sequence). The CDR3 runs to 16 residues. The CDR3 is CASSLGSSATNEKLFF. CDR3 DNA: TGTGCCAGCAGCTTGGGGAGCAGCGCAACTAATGAAAAACTGTTTTTT. Looking up the rest from reference TRBV5-4 and TRBJ1-4 gives the full variable domain: ETGVTQSPTHLIKTRGQQVTLRCSSQSGHNTVSWYQQALGQGPQFIFQYYREEENGRGNFPPRFSGLQFPNYSSELNVNALELDDSALYLCASSLGSSATNEKLFFGSGTQLSVL.

The chain carries TRBV28 and TRBJ2-3; D perhaps matches TRBD1 (5 bases). V was pared by 5 bases and J by 1 base, with 10 bases between. Looked up from germline, CDR1 is MDHEN and CDR2 is SYDVKM. The CDR3 runs to 14 residues. CDR3 coding DNA: TGTGCCAGCAGTACCCCCAGGGGCACAGATACGCAGTATTTT. Protein: CASSTPRGTDTQYF.

In its sample, this clone was seen a few times. V usage is TRBV29-1 and J usage is TRBJ2-1, with D unclear. V was trimmed by 4 bases and J by 8 bases, leaving 21 bases between them. CDR3 size: 15 residues. Germline CDR1 reads SQVTM; CDR2 reads ANQGSEA. This chain's CDR3 is CSVARLAKLPDEQFF. The CDR3 DNA follows: TGCAGCGTTGCAAGACTTGCTAAGTTACCCGATGAGCAGTTCTTC.

V gene TRBV5-1 combines with J gene TRBJ2-3, with D unclear. There are 14 residues in the CDR3. V was shortened by 6 bases and J by 6 bases, with 17 bases between the two germline ends. The germline gives CDR1 SGHRS, CDR2 YFSETQ. Here the CDR3 DNA reads TGCGCCAGCAAGAATCGGGCAACCGGGGATACGCAGTATTTT. It yields the protein CASKNRATGDTQYF.

As to this clone: Different DNA sequences within this sample yield the same CDR3. CDR3 sequence reads: CASSSRRYGYTF. CDR3 nucleotides: TGTGCCAGCAGTTCCCGGAGGTATGGCTACACCTTC. The chain employs TRBV28 and TRBJ1-2; unclear D gene. The CDR3 consists of 12 residues. The germline V gene has CDR1 MDHEN and CDR2 SYDVKM. V dropped 4 bases and J dropped 5 bases, with 8 bases sitting between them.

The chain is built from TRBV4-2 and TRBJ1-6, with unresolved D. Germline loops: CDR1 LGHNA, CDR2 YNFKEQ. Trimming removed 0 bases at V and 9 bases at J, with 9 bases between. The CDR3 length is 14 residues. The CDR3 spells CASSQDERTSPLHF. In DNA form, the CDR3 reads TGTGCCAGCAGCCAAGATGAGAGGACTTCACCCCTCCACTTT.

This chain connects TRBV6-5 to TRBJ2-3; D unresolved. Trimming took 2 bases from V and 3 from J, leaving 6 bases between them. Per germline, CDR1 MNHEY and CDR2 SVGAGI. This CDR3 contains 13 residues. CDR3 loop: CASSYTDTDTQYF. The CDR3 DNA sequence: TGTGCCAGCAGTTACACCGATACAGATACGCAGTATTTT.

The chain carries TRBV27 and TRBJ2-1, with a tentative D call TRBD2 (7 bases). Trimming stripped 1 base from V and 7 bases from J, with 23 bases between. The CDR3 runs 18 residues. Germline V gene sequence: CDR1 MNHEY, CDR2 SMNVEV (reference sequence). CDR3 residues: CASSLFLSGATGGNEQFF. CDR3 in DNA: TGTGCCAGCAGTTTATTCCTCTCAGGGGCCACCGGGGGGAATGAGCAGTTCTTC.